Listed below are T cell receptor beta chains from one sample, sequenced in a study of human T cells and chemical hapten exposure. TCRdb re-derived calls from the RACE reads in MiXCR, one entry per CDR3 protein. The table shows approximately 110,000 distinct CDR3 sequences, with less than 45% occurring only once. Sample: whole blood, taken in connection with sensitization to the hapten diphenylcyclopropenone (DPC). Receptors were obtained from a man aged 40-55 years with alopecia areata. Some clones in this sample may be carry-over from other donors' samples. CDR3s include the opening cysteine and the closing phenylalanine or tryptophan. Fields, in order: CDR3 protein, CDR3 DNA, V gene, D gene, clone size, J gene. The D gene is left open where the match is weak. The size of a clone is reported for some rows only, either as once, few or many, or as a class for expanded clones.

CDR3: CASSRGANTHTDTQYF
DNA: TGTGCCAGCAGCCGCGGCGCAAATACCCACACAGATACGCAGTATTTT
V: TRBV7-3
D: NA
size: NA
J: TRBJ2-3

CDR3: CASSLAATSTDTQYF
DNA: TGTGCCAGCAGCTTAGCGGCGACTAGCACAGATACGCAGTATTTT
V: TRBV7-2
D: NA
size: many
J: TRBJ2-3

CDR3: CATYRNEGQGGETQYF
DNA: TGTGCCACGTATAGGAATGAAGGGCAGGGAGGGGAGACCCAGTACTTC
V: TRBV7-2
D: TRBD2
size: few
J: TRBJ2-5

CDR3: CASSQMRLAGWGDTQYF
DNA: TGTGCCAGCAGCCAGATGAGACTAGCGGGATGGGGAGATACGCAGTATTTT
V: TRBV14
D: TRBD2
size: few
J: TRBJ2-3

CDR3: CASILARVASTFF
DNA: TGTGCCAGCATCTTAGCCAGGGTCGCAAGCACGTTCTTC
V: TRBV7-9
D: NA
size: NA
J: TRBJ2-1

CDR3: CASSSPPLAGQSGELFF
DNA: TGTGCCAGCAGCTCGCCTCCTCTAGCGGGTCAATCCGGGGAGCTGTTTTTT
V: TRBV7-2
D: TRBD2
size: NA
J: TRBJ2-2

CDR3: CASSYGTGNYGYTF
DNA: TGTGCCAGCAGTTACGGGACAGGGAACTATGGCTACACCTTC
V: TRBV6-6
D: TRBD1
size: few
J: TRBJ1-2

CDR3: CATSDPGGPRDGYTF
DNA: TGTGCCACCAGTGATCCTGGGGGGCCCCGAGATGGCTACACCTTC
V: TRBV24-1
D: NA
size: few
J: TRBJ1-2

CDR3: CATTESTDLYTQYF
DNA: TGTGCCACCACAGAGTCGACGGACCTGTATACGCAGTATTTT
V: TRBV10-3
D: NA
size: few
J: TRBJ2-3

CDR3: CASSFGQGVYEQYF
DNA: TGTGCCAGCAGCTTCGGACAGGGAGTCTACGAGCAGTACTTC
V: TRBV4-2
D: TRBD1
size: few
J: TRBJ2-7

CDR3: CASRNQQGINTEAFF
DNA: TGTGCCAGCAGAAATCAACAGGGGATCAACACTGAAGCTTTCTTT
V: TRBV12-3/TRBV12-4
D: TRBD1
size: few
J: TRBJ1-1

CDR3: CSAREISVGSNTEAFF
DNA: TGCAGTGCAAGAGAAATTAGTGTGGGGTCGAACACTGAAGCTTTCTTT
V: TRBV20-1
D: NA
size: NA
J: TRBJ1-1

CDR3: CASSYSEAGSQYF
DNA: TGTGCCAGCAGTTACTCAGAAGCGGGGTCCCAGTACTTC
V: TRBV6-6
D: TRBD2
size: few
J: TRBJ2-5

CDR3: CASSDRSNPYEQYF
DNA: TGTGCCAGCAGTGACAGGTCCAACCCCTACGAGCAGTACTTC
V: TRBV6-1
D: NA
size: few
J: TRBJ2-7

CDR3: CASKDRGETQYF
DNA: TGTGCCAGCAAAGACAGGGGTGAGACCCAGTACTTC
V: TRBV2
D: TRBD1
size: NA
J: TRBJ2-5

CDR3: CASSRQTGPREQYF
DNA: TGTGCCAGCAGTCGCCAGACAGGGCCTCGCGAGCAGTACTTC
V: TRBV28
D: TRBD1
size: NA
J: TRBJ2-7

CDR3: CASKGSGVHEQYF
DNA: TGTGCCAGCAAGGGATCGGGTGTCCACGAGCAGTACTTC
V: TRBV6-1
D: NA
size: NA
J: TRBJ2-7

CDR3: CAISDSGRERNEQFF
DNA: TGTGCCATCAGTGACAGCGGGAGGGAAAGGAATGAGCAGTTCTTC
V: TRBV10-3
D: TRBD2
size: few
J: TRBJ2-1

CDR3: CSVETSGQNIQYF
DNA: TGCAGCGTTGAAACTAGCGGTCAAAACATTCAGTACTTC
V: TRBV29-1
D: TRBD2
size: NA
J: TRBJ2-4

CDR3: CASSSALFSGNTIYF
DNA: TGTGCCAGCAGTTCTGCTCTTTTCTCTGGAAACACCATATATTTT
V: TRBV6-2/TRBV6-3
D: NA
size: NA
J: TRBJ1-3

CDR3: CSVEGGSSPNYGYTF
DNA: TGCAGCGTTGAAGGAGGAAGTAGTCCTAACTATGGCTACACCTTC
V: TRBV29-1
D: NA
size: NA
J: TRBJ1-2

CDR3: CSVASISGTGELFF
DNA: TGCAGCGTTGCGTCGATTAGCGGGACCGGGGAGCTGTTTTTT
V: TRBV29-1
D: TRBD2
size: few
J: TRBJ2-2

CDR3: CSAGLPGPWGETQYF
DNA: TGCAGTGCTGGGCTACCGGGCCCCTGGGGGGAGACCCAGTACTTC
V: TRBV20-1
D: NA
size: once
J: TRBJ2-5

CDR3: CASSLVSQSYEQYF
DNA: TGCGCCAGCAGCTTGGTAAGCCAAAGCTACGAGCAGTACTTC
V: TRBV5-1
D: NA
size: NA
J: TRBJ2-7

CDR3: CASSYLTGSRDQPQHF
DNA: TGTGCCAGCAGTTACCTTACCGGGTCTCGGGATCAGCCCCAGCATTTT
V: TRBV6-2/TRBV6-3
D: NA
size: NA
J: TRBJ1-5

CDR3: CASSLSIAGGADTQYF
DNA: TGTGCCAGCAGCCTTTCTATAGCGGGAGGGGCAGATACGCAGTATTTT
V: TRBV7-2
D: TRBD2
size: NA
J: TRBJ2-3

CDR3: CASSIRGGEQFF
DNA: TGTGCCAGTAGTATCAGGGGCGGTGAGCAGTTCTTC
V: TRBV19
D: NA
size: few
J: TRBJ2-1

CDR3: CASSLPSLGSTTTGELFF
DNA: TGTGCCAGCAGCTTGCCCTCCCTTGGTAGCACTACCACCGGGGAGCTGTTTTTT
V: TRBV12-3/TRBV12-4
D: NA
size: NA
J: TRBJ2-2

CDR3: CASSPGLGAYEQYF
DNA: TGTGCCAGCAGCCCAGGGTTGGGGGCCTACGAGCAGTACTTC
V: TRBV7-2
D: NA
size: NA
J: TRBJ2-7

CDR3: CAWSPLRGQVSNQPQHF
DNA: TGTGCCTGGAGTCCCCTCCGGGGACAGGTTAGCAATCAGCCCCAGCATTTT
V: TRBV30
D: TRBD1
size: NA
J: TRBJ1-5

CDR3: CSARELRGYSNQPQHF
DNA: TGCAGTGCTAGGGAACTCAGGGGATATAGCAATCAGCCCCAGCATTTT
V: TRBV20-1
D: NA
size: NA
J: TRBJ1-5

CDR3: CASSQDLAGGNEQFF
DNA: TGTGCCAGCAGCCAAGATCTAGCGGGAGGTAATGAGCAGTTCTTC
V: TRBV3-1
D: TRBD2
size: NA
J: TRBJ2-1

CDR3: CASSLDRISGNTIYF
DNA: TGTGCCAGCAGCCTCGACAGGATCTCTGGAAACACCATATATTTT
V: TRBV7-3
D: NA
size: NA
J: TRBJ1-3

CDR3: CASSVTGQASSGANVLTF
DNA: TGTGCCAGTAGTGTAACGGGACAGGCATCCTCTGGGGCCAACGTCCTGACTTTC
V: TRBV19
D: TRBD1
size: NA
J: TRBJ2-6

CDR3: CASSQETGMETQYF
DNA: TGCGCCAGCAGTCAGGAGACAGGGATGGAGACCCAGTACTTC
V: TRBV23-1
D: TRBD1
size: NA
J: TRBJ2-5

CDR3: CSVKRGTSGRGLETQYF
DNA: TGCAGCGTGAAGAGGGGGACTAGCGGGAGAGGGTTGGAGACCCAGTACTTC
V: TRBV29-1
D: TRBD2
size: NA
J: TRBJ2-5

CDR3: CASSHRGGETQYF
DNA: TGTGCCAGCAGCCATCGGGGCGGAGAGACCCAGTACTTC
V: TRBV14
D: NA
size: few
J: TRBJ2-5

CDR3: CASSRDSPDSYEQYF
DNA: TGTGCCAGTAGTAGGGACAGTCCAGACTCCTACGAGCAGTACTTC
V: TRBV19
D: TRBD1
size: NA
J: TRBJ2-7

CDR3: CASSYADQPQHF
DNA: TGTGCCAGCAGTTACGCGGATCAGCCCCAGCATTTT
V: TRBV6-6
D: NA
size: few
J: TRBJ1-5

CDR3: CATSGPTSGRAPDTQYF
DNA: TGTGCCACCAGTGGTCCGACTAGCGGGAGAGCCCCGGATACGCAGTATTTT
V: TRBV24-1
D: TRBD2
size: NA
J: TRBJ2-3

CDR3: CASSWQGAVGEQFF
DNA: TGTGCCAGCAGTTGGCAGGGGGCTGTTGGTGAGCAGTTCTTC
V: TRBV6-5
D: TRBD1
size: NA
J: TRBJ2-1

CDR3: CATAASGRPGAKNIQYF
DNA: TGTGCCACCGCTGCTAGCGGGAGGCCGGGGGCCAAAAACATTCAGTACTTC
V: TRBV9
D: TRBD2
size: NA
J: TRBJ2-4

CDR3: CAGTTGPSGNEQFF
DNA: TGTGCCGGTACGACAGGGCCCTCTGGGAATGAGCAGTTCTTC
V: TRBV24-1
D: TRBD1
size: few
J: TRBJ2-1

CDR3: CASSPSGSPYNEQFF
DNA: TGTGCCAGCAGCCCTAGCGGGAGCCCCTACAATGAGCAGTTCTTC
V: TRBV7-9
D: TRBD2
size: NA
J: TRBJ2-1

CDR3: CASSLTRPGELFF
DNA: TGTGCCAGCAGTTTAACCAGACCCGGGGAGCTGTTTTTT
V: TRBV12-3/TRBV12-4
D: NA
size: few
J: TRBJ2-2